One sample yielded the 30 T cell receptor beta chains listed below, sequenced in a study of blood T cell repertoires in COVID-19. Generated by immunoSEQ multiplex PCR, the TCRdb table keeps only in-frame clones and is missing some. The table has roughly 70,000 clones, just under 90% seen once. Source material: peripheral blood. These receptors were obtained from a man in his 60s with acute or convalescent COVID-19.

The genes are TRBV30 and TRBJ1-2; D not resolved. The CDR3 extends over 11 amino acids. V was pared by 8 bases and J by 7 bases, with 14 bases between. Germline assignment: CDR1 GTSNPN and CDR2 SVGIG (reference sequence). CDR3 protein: CAAQEGFGYTF. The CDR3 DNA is TGTGCCGCGCAGGAGGGTTTTGGCTACACCTTC. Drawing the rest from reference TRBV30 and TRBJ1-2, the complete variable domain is SQTIHQWPATLVQPVGSPLSLECTVEGTSNPNLYWYRQAAGRGLQLLFYSVGIGQISSEVPQNLSASRPQDRQFILSSKKLLLSDSGFYLCAAQEGFGYTFGSGTRLTVV.

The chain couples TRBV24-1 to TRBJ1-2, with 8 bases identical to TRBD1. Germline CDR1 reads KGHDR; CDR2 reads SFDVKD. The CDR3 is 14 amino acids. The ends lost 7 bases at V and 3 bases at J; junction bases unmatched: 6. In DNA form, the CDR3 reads TGTGCCACCAGCGGGACAGGAGGGGACTATGGCTACACCTTC. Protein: CATSGTGGDYGYTF.

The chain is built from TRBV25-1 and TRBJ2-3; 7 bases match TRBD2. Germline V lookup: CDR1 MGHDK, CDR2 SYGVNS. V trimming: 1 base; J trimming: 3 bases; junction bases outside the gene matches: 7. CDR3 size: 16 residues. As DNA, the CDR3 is TGTGCCAGCAGTGAATGGAGGCAGGGAGGGACAGATACGCAGTATTTT. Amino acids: CASSEWRQGGTDTQYF. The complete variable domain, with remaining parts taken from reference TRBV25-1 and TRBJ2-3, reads EADIYQTPRYLVIGTGKKITLECSQTMGHDKMYWYQQDPGMELHLIHYSYGVNSTEKGDLSSESTVSRIRTEHFPLTLESARPSHTSQYLCASSEWRQGGTDTQYFGPGTRLTVL.

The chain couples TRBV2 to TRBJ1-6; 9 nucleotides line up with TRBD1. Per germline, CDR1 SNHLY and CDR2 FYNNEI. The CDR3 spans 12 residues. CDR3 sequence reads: CASGTGFSPLHF. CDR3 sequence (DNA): TGTGCAAGTGGGACAGGGTTTTCACCCCTCCACTTT.

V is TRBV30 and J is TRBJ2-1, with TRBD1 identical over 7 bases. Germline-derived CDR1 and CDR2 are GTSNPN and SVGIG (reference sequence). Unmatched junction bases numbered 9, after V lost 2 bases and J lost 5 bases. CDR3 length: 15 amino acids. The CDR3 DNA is TGTGCCTGGAGTCGGGGACAGCCTCGGAACAATGAGCAGTTCTTC. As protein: CAWSRGQPRNNEQFF.

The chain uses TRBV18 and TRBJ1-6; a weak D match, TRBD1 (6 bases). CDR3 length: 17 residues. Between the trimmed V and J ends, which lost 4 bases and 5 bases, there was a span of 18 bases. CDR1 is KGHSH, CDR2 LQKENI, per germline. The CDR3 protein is CASSRSTGTPDNSPLHF. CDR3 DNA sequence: TGTGCCAGCTCACGGTCAACCGGGACACCTGATAATTCACCCCTCCACTTT.

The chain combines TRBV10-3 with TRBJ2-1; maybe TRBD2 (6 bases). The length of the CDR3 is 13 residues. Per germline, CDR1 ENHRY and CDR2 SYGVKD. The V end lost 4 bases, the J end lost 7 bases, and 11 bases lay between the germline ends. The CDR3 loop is CAISGGRDNEQFF. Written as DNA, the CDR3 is TGTGCCATCAGTGGTGGGCGGGATAATGAGCAGTTCTTC.

CDR3: CASSQDNRGTEAFF. As DNA, the CDR3 is TGTGCCAGCAGCCAAGACAATAGGGGCACTGAAGCTTTCTTT. The chain recombines TRBV3-1 (or the pseudogene TRBV3-2) with TRBJ1-1; D may be TRBD1 (5 bases). Per germline, CDR1 LGHDT and CDR2 YNNKEL (reference sequence). The CDR3 spans 14 residues. V dropped 0 bases and J dropped 4 bases, with 9 bases sitting between them.

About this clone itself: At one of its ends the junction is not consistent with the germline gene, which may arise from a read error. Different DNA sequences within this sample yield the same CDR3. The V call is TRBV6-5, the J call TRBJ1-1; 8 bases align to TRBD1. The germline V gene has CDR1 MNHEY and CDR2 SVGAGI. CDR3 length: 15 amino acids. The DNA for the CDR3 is TGTGCCAGCAGTACCGGACAGGGAGTGAATACTGAAGCTTTCTTT. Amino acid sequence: CASSTGQGVNTEAFF.

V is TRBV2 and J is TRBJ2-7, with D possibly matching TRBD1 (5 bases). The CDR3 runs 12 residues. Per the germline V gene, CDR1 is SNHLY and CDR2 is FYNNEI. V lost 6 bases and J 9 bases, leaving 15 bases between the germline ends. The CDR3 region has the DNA TGTGCCAGCAGCTTTACAGGACCTCTGCAGTACTTC. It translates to CASSFTGPLQYF.

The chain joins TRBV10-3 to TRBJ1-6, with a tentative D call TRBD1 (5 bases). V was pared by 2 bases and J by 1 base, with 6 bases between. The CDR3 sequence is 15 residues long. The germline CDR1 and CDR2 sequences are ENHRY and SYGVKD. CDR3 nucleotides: TGTGCCATCAGTGAGGGGGGGTCCTATAATTCACCCCTCCACTTT. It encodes CAISEGGSYNSPLHF.

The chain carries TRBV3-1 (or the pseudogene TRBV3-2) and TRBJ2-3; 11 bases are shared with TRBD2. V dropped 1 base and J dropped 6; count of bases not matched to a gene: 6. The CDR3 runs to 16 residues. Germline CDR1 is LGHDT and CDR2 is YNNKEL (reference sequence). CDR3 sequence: CASSQGLAGGYDTQYF. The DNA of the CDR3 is TGTGCCAGCAGCCAAGGATTAGCGGGGGGGTATGATACGCAGTATTTT.

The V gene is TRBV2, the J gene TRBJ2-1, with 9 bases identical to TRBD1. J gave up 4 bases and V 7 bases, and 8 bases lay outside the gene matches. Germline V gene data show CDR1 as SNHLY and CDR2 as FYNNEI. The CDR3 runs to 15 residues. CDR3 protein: CASTRGTGFYNEQFF. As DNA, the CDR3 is TGTGCCAGCACACGAGGGACAGGGTTTTACAATGAGCAGTTCTTC.

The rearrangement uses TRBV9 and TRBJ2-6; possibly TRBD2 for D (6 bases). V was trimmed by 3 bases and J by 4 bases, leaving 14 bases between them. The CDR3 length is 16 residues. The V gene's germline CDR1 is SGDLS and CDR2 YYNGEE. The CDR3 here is CASSGLGGTGANVLTF. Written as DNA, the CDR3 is TGTGCCAGCAGCGGGCTCGGAGGGACCGGGGCCAACGTCCTGACTTTC.

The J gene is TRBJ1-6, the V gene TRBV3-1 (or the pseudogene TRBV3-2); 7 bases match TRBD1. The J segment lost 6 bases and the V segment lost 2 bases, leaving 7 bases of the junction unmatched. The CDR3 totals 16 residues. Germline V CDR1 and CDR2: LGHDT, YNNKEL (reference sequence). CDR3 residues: CASSQTRGQVNSPLHF. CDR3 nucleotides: TGTGCCAGCAGCCAAACTCGAGGACAGGTTAATTCACCCCTCCACTTT.

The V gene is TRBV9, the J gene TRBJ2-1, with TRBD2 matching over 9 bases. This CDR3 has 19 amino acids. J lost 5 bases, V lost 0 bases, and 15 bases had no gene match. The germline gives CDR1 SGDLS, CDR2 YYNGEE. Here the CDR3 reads CASSVAYLRRGGIHNEQFF. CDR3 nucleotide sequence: TGTGCCAGCAGCGTAGCTTATTTACGGCGGGGGGGCATCCACAATGAGCAGTTCTTC.

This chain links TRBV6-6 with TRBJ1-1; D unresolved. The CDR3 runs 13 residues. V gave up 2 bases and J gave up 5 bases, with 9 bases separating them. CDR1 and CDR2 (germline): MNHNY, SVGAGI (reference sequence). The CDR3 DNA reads TGTGCCAGCAGTTACCGAGATGATACTGAAGCTTTCTTT. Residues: CASSYRDDTEAFF.

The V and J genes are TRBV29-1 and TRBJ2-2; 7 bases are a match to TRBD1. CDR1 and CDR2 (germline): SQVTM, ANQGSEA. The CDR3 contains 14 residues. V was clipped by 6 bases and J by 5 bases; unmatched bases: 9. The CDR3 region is CSVMGQLGTGELFF. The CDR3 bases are TGCAGCGTCATGGGACAGTTAGGAACCGGGGAGCTGTTTTTT.

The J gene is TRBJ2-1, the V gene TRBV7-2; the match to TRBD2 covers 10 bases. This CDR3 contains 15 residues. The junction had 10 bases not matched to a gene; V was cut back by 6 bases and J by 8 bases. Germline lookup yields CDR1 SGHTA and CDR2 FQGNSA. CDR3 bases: TGTGCCAGCAGACAAAAGGGACTAGCGTCCCATGAGCAGTTCTTC. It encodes CASRQKGLASHEQFF. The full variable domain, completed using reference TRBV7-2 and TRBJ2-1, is GAGVSQSPSNKVTEKGKDVELRCDPISGHTALYWYRQSLGQGLEFLIYFQGNSAPDKSGLPSDRFSAERTGGSVSTLTIQRTQQEDSAVYLCASRQKGLASHEQFFGPGTRLTVL.

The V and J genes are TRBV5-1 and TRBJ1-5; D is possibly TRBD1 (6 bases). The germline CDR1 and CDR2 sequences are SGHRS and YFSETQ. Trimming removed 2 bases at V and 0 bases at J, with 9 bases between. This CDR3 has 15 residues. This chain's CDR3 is CASSFIRGSNQPQHF. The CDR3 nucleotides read TGCGCCAGCAGCTTCATCAGGGGTAGCAATCAGCCCCAGCATTTT.

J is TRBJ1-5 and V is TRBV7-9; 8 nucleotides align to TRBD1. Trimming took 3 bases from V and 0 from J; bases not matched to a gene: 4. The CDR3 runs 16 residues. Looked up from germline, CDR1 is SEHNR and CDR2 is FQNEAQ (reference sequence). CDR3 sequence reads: CASSFRTGSSNQPQHF. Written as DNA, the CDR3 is TGTGCCAGCAGCTTCAGGACAGGGAGTAGCAATCAGCCCCAGCATTTT.

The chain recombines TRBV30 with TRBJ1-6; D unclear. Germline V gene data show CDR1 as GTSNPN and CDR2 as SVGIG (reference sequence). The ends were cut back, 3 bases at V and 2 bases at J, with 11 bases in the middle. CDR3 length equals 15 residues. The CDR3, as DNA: TGTGCCTGGAGATGGTCAGGCCCCTATAATTCACCCCTCCACTTT. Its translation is CAWRWSGPYNSPLHF. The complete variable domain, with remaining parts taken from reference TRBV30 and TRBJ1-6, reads SQTIHQWPATLVQPVGSPLSLECTVEGTSNPNLYWYRQAAGRGLQLLFYSVGIGQISSEVPQNLSASRPQDRQFILSSKKLLLSDSGFYLCAWRWSGPYNSPLHFGNGTRLTVT.

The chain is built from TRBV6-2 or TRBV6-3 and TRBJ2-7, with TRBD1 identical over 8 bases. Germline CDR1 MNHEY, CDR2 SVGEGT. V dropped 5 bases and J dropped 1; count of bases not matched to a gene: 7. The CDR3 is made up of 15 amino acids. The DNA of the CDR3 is TGTGCCAGCAGTCCCTGGACAGGGATTTCCTACGAGCAGTACTTC. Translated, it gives CASSPWTGISYEQYF.

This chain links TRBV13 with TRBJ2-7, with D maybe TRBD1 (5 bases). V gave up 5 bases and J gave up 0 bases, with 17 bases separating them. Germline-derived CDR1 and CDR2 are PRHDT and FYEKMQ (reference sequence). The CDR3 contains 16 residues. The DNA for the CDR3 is TGTGCCAGCAGCGTTCAGGGATACTTATCCTCCTACGAGCAGTACTTC. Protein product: CASSVQGYLSSYEQYF. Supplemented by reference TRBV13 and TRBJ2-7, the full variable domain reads AAGVIQSPRHLIKEKRETATLKCYPIPRHDTVYWYQQGPGQDPQFLISFYEKMQSDKGSIPDRFSAQQFSDYHSELNMSSLELGDSALYFCASSVQGYLSSYEQYFGPGTRLTVT.

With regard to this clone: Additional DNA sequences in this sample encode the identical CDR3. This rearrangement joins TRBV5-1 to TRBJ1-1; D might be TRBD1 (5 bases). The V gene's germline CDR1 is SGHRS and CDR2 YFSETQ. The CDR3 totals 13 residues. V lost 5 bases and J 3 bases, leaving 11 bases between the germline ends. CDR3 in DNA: TGCGCCAGCAGTCTGGGGGGTGACACTGAAGCTTTCTTT. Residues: CASSLGGDTEAFF.

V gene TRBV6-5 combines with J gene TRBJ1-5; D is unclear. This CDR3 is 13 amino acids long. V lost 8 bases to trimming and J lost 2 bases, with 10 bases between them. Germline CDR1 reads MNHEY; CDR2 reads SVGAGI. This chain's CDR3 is CASSGYRNQPQHF. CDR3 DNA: TGTGCCAGCTCCGGGTACCGCAATCAGCCCCAGCATTTT.

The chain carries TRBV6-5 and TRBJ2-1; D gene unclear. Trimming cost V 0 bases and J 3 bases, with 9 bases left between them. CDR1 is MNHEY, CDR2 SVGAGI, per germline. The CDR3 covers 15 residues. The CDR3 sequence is CASSYSLSSYNEQFF. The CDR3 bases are TGTGCCAGCAGTTACTCGCTCTCCAGCTACAATGAGCAGTTCTTC.

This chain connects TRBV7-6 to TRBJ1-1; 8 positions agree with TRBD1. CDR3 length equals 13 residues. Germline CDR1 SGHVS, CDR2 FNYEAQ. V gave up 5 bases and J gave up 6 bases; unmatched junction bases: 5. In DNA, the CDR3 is TGTGCCAGCAGCGGACAGGGCGTCGCTGAAGCTTTCTTT. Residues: CASSGQGVAEAFF.

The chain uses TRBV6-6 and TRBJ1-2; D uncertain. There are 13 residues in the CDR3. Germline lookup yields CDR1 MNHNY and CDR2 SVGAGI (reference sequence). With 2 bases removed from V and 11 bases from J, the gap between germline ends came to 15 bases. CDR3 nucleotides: TGTGCCAGCAGTTACCCTGGAGGCCTTGGGTACACCTTC. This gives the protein CASSYPGGLGYTF.

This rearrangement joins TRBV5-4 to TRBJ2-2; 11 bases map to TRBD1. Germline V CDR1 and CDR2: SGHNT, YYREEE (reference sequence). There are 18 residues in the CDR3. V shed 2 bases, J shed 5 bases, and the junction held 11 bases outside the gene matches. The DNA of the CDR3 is TGTGCCAGCAGCTTCGCCCCCGGACAGGGGGCCCGAACCGGGGAGCTGTTTTTT. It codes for CASSFAPGQGARTGELFF.